The entry below describes one TCR beta chain. Trimming took 5 bases from V and 9 from J; bases not matched to a gene: 13. The CDR3 is made up of 16 amino acids. Germline values: CDR1 MNHNS, CDR2 SASEGT. RNA was extracted with the RNeasy kit, and a quantity of roughly 0.5 to 1 ug was reverse transcribed using random hexamers. Amplification of TCR beta CDR3 across 54 Vbeta and 13 Jbeta was performed with immunoSEQ multiplex PCR. TCRdb re-called the immunoSEQ multiplex PCR reads through MiXCR, storing one row per CDR3 protein. The sample carries about 200,000 distinct CDR3 sequences, 85% to 95% recorded once. This record belongs to a study of CD8 T cells in Susac syndrome.

This chain connects TRBV6-1 to TRBJ1-6; 7 bases are shared with TRBD1. Sequencing was carried out using CD4+ T cells from PBMCs. This sequence was found in a human donor with multiple sclerosis. The CDR3: CASSRSTGQLGSPLHF. The DNA for the CDR3 is TGTGCCAGCAGTCGATCGACAGGGCAACTAGGTTCACCCCTCCACTTT.